This T cell receptor beta chain was recorded in a study of Graves' ophthalmopathy and Graves' hyperthyroidism. RNA transcripts were the template, and TCR beta CDR3 regions were amplified from them. Second-round multiplex PCR came after a first-round RT-PCR that employed HTBI primers. TCRdb itself ran the multiplex PCR reads through MiXCR, one entry per CDR3 protein. This table holds roughly 1.1 million distinct CDR3 sequences, less than 45% found once. There are many counts of this clonotype. Germline assignment: CDR1 SGDLS and CDR2 YYNGEE. V was cut by 3 bases and J by 2 bases, with 15 bases left in between. The CDR3 is 15 amino acids. Clinical symptoms and serum thyroxine were used for diagnosis; TRAb, thyroid ultrasound and orbital computed tomography were also relied on.

The clonotype comes from an adult man with Graves' hyperthyroidism. Sequenced input: peripheral blood or thyroid tissue (not recorded which). This chain uses TRBV9 with TRBJ2-7, with D perhaps matching TRBD2 (5 bases). CDR3 DNA sequence: TGTGCCAGCAGCGCCACGGAGGTCCGTCCCTACGAGCAGTACTTC. Its translation is CASSATEVRPYEQYF.